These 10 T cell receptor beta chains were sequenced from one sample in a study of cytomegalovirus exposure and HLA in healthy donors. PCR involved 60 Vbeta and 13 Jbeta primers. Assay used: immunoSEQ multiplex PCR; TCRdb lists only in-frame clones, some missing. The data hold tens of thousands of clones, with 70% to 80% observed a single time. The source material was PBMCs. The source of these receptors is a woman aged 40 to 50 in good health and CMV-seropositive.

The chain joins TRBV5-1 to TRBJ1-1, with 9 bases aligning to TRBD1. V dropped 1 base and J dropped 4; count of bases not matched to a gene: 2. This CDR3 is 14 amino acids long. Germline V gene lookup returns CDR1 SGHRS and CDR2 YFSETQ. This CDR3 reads CASSLRQGGTEAFF. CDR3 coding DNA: TGCGCCAGCAGCTTGCGACAGGGGGGCACTGAAGCTTTCTTT.

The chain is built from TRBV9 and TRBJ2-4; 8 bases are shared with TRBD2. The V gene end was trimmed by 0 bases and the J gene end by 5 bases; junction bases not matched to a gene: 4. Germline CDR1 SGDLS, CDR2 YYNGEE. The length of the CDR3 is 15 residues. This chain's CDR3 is CASSVAGTRENIQYF. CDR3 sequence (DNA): TGTGCCAGCAGCGTAGCCGGGACTAGAGAAAACATTCAGTACTTC.

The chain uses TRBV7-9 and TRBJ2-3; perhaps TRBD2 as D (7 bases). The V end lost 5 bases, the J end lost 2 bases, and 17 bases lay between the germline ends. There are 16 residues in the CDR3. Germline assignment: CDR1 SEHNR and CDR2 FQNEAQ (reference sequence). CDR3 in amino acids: CASSVMRRGPTDTQYF. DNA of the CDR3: TGTGCCAGCAGCGTTATGAGGCGGGGGCCCACAGATACGCAGTATTTT.

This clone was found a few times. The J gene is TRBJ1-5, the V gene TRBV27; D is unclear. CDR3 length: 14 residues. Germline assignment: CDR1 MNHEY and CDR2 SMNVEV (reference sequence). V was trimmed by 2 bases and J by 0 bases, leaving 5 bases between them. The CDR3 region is CASSLAVSNQPQHF. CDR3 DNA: TGTGCCAGCAGTTTAGCGGTTAGCAATCAGCCCCAGCATTTT.

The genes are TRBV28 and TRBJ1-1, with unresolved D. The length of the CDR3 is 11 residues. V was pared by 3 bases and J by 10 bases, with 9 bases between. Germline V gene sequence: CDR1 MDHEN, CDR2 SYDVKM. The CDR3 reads CASSFGLIAFF. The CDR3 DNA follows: TGTGCCAGCAGTTTCGGTCTGATAGCTTTCTTT.

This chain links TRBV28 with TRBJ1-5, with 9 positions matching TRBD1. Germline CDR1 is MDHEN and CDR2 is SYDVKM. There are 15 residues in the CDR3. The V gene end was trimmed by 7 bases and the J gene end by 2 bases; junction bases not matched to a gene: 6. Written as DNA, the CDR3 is TGTGCCAGCAATACAGGGGGCGGGGGCAATCAGCCCCAGCATTTT. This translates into CASNTGGGGNQPQHF.

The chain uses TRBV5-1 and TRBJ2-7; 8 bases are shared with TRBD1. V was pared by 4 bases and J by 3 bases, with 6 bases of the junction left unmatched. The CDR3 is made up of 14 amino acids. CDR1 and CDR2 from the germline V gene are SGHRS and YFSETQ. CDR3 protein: CASSPRDRFYEQYF. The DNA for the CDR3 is TGCGCCAGCAGCCCACGGGACAGGTTCTACGAGCAGTACTTC. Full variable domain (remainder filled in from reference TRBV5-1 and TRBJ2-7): KAGVTQTPRYLIKTRGQQVTLSCSPISGHRSVSWYQQTPGQGLQFLFEYFSETQRNKGNFPGRFSGRQFSNSRSEMNVSTLELGDSALYLCASSPRDRFYEQYFGPGTRLTVT.

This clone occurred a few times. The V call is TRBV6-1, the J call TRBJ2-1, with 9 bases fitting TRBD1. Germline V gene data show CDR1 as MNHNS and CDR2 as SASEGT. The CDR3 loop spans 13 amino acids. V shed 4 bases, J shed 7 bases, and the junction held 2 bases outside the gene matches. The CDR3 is CASSGQGGNEQFF. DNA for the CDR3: TGTGCCAGCAGTGGACAGGGGGGAAATGAGCAGTTCTTC.

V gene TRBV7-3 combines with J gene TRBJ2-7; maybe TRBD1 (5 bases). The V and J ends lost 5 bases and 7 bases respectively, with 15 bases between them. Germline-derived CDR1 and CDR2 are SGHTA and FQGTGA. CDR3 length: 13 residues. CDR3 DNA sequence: TGTGCCAGCAGCGACTCCAGGGATGGGGAGCAGTACTTC. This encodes CASSDSRDGEQYF.

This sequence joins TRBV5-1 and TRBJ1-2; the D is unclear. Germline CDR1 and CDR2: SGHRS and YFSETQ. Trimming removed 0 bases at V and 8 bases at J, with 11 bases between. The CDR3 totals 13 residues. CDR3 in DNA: TGCGCCAGCAGCTTGGATAGTGAGTCCGGCTACACCTTC. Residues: CASSLDSESGYTF.